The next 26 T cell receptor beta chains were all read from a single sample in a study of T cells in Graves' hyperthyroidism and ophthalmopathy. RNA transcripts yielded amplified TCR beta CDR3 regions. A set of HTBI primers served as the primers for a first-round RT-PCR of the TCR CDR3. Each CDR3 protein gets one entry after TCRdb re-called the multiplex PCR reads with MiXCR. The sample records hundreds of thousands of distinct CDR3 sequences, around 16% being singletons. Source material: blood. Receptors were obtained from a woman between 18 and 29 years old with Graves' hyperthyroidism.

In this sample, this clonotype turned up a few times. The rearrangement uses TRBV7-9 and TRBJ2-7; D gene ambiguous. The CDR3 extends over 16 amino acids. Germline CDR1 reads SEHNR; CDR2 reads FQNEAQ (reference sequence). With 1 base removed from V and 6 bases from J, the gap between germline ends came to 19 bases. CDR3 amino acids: CASSLEAGSRTSEQYF. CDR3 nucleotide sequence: TGTGCCAGCAGCTTAGAGGCAGGCTCCAGAACGTCCGAGCAGTACTTC.

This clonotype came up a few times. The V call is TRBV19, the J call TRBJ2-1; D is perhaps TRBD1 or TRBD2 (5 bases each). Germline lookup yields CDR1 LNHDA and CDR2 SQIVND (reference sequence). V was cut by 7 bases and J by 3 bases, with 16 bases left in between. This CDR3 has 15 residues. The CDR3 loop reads CASKGAGTGYNEQFF. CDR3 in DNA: TGTGCCAGTAAAGGGGCCGGGACGGGCTACAATGAGCAGTTCTTC.

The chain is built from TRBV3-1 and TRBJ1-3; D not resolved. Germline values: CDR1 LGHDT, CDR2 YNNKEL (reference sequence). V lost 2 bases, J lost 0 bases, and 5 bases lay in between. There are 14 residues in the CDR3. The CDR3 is CASSQSASGNTIYF. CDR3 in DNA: TGTGCCAGCAGCCAATCAGCCTCTGGAAACACCATATATTTT.

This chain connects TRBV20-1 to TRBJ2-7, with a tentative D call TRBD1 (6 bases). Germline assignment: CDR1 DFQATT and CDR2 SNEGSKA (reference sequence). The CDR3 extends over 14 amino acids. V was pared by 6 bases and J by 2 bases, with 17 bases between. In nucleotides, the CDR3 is TGCAGTGCCAGTGGGACAACTATTACCTACGAGCAGTACTTC. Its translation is CSASGTTITYEQYF.

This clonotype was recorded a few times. DNA for the CDR3: TGTGCCAGCAGCCCTTGGATGGGAGGGCCCACAGATACGCAGTATTTT. This encodes CASSPWMGGPTDTQYF. The J gene is TRBJ2-3, the V gene TRBV6-2 or TRBV6-3, with 7 bases aligning to TRBD2. Germline loops: CDR1 MNHEY, CDR2 SVGEGT. The trim removed 6 bases at V and 2 bases at J, leaving 11 bases unmatched. The CDR3 contains 16 residues.

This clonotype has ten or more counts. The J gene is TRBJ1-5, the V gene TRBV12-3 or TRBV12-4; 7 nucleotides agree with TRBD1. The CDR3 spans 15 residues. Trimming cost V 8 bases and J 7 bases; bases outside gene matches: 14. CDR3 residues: CASGGQITGRQPQHF. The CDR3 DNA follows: TGTGCCAGCGGGGGACAGATTACGGGAAGGCAGCCCCAGCATTTT.

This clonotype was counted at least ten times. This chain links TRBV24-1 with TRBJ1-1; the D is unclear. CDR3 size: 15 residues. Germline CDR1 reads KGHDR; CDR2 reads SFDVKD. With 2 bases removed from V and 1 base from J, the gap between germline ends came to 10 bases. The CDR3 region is CATSDSGRPNTEAFF. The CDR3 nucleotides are TGTGCCACCAGTGATTCTGGCAGGCCGAACACTGAAGCTTTCTTT.

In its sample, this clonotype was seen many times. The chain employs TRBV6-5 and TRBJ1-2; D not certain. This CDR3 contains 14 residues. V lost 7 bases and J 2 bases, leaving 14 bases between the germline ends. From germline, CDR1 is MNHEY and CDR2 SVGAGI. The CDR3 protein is CASIIGVHNYGYTF. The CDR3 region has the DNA TGTGCCAGCATTATCGGGGTTCACAACTATGGCTACACCTTC.

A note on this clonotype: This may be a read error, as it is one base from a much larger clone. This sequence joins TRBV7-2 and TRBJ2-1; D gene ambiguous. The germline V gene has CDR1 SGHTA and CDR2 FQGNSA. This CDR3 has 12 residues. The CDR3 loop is CASSLSDNGQFF. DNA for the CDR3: TGTGCCAGCAGCTTAAGCGACAATGGGCAGTTCTTC.

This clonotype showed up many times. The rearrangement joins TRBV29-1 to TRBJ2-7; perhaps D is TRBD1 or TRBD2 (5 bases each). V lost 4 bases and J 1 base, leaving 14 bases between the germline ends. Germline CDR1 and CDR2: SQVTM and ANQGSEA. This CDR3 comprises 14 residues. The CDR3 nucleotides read TGCAGCGTTGTAGATCAGGGACGATCCTACGAGCAGTACTTC. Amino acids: CSVVDQGRSYEQYF.

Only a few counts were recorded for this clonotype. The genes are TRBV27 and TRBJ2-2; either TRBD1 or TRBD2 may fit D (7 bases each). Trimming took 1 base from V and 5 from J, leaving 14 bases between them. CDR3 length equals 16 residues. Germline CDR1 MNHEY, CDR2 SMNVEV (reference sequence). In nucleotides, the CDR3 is TGTGCCAGCAGTTTATGGGAGGGGGCTCGGACCGGGGAGCTGTTTTTT. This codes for CASSLWEGARTGELFF.

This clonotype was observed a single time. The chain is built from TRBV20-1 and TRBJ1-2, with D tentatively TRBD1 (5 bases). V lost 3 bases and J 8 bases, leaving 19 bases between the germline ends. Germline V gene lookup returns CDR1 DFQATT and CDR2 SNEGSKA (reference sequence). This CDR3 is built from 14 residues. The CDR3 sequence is CSARVPGRTGGYTF. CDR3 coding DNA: TGCAGTGCTAGGGTTCCAGGGAGGACGGGGGGCTACACCTTC.

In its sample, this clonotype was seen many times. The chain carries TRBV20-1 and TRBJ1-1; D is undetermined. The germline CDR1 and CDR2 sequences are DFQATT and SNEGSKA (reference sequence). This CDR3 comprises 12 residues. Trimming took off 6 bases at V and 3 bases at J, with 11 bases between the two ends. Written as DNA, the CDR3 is TGCAGTGCCCAACATGGATACACTGAAGCTTTCTTT. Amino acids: CSAQHGYTEAFF.

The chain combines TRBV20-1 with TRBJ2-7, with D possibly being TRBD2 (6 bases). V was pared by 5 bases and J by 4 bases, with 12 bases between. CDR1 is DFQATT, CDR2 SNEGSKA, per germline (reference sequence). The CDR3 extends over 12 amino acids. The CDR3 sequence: CSAGDLIYEQYF. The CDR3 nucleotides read TGCAGTGCTGGGGACTTAATATACGAGCAGTACTTC.

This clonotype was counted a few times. Here the CDR3 reads CASSRASGQGYNEQFF. DNA for the CDR3: TGTGCCAGCAGTCGCGCCTCGGGACAGGGATACAATGAGCAGTTCTTC. The V and J genes are TRBV6-1 and TRBJ2-1; TRBD1 agrees at 9 bases. Germline values: CDR1 MNHNS, CDR2 SASEGT. CDR3 length: 16 amino acids. With 5 bases clipped from V and 4 bases from J, the junction kept 9 bases outside the gene matches.

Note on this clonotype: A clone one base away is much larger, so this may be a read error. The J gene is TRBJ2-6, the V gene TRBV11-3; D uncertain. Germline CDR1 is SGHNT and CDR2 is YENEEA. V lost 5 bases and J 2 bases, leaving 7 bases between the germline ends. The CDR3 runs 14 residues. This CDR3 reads CASSPNPGANVLTF. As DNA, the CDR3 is TGTGCCAGCAGCCCGAACCCTGGGGCCAACGTCCTGACTTTC.

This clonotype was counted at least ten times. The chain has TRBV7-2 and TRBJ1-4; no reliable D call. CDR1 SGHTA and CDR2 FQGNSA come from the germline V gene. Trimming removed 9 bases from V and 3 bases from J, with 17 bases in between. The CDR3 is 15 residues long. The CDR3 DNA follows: TGTGCCAGTACCAAGTCGGGCATAGCTAATGAAAAACTGTTTTTT. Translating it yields CASTKSGIANEKLFF.

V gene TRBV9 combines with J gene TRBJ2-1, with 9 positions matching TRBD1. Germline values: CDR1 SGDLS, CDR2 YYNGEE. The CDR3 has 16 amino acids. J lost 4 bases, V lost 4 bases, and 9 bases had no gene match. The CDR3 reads CASSSLRDREYNEQFF. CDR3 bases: TGTGCCAGCAGCAGCCTCCGGGACAGGGAATACAATGAGCAGTTCTTC.

The CDR3 DNA sequence: TGTGCCAGCAGCCGGGACAGGGGCTACTACACCGGGGAGCTGTTTTTT. Its translation is CASSRDRGYYTGELFF. The genes are TRBV27 and TRBJ2-2; 10 nucleotides align to TRBD1. This CDR3 contains 16 residues. Germline CDR1 MNHEY, CDR2 SMNVEV (reference sequence). J was trimmed by 3 bases and V by 6 bases; bases with no gene match: 7.

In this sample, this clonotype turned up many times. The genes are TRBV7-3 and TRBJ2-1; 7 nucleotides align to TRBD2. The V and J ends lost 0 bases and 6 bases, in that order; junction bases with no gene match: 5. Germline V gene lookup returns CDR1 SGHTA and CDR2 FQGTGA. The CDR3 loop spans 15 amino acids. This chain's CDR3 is CASSLTGGPGNEQFF. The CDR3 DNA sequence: TGTGCCAGCAGCTTAACGGGAGGGCCGGGCAATGAGCAGTTCTTC.

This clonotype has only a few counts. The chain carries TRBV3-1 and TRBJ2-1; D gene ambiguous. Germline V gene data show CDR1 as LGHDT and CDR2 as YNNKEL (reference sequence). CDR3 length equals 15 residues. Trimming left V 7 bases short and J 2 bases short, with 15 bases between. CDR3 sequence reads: CASTLSAEAYNEQFF. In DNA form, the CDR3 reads TGTGCCAGCACCCTTTCAGCCGAGGCCTACAATGAGCAGTTCTTC.

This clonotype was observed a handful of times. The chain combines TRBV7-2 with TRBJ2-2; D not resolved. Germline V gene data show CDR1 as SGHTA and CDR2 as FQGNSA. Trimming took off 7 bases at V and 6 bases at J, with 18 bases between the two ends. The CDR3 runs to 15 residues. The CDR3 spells CASKERSRQAGELFF. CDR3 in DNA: TGTGCCAGCAAAGAAAGGTCTCGCCAGGCCGGGGAGCTGTTTTTT. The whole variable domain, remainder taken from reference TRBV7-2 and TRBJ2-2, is GAGVSQSPSNKVTEKGKDVELRCDPISGHTALYWYRQSLGQGLEFLIYFQGNSAPDKSGLPSDRFSAERTGGSVSTLTIQRTQQEDSAVYLCASKERSRQAGELFFGEGSRLTVL.

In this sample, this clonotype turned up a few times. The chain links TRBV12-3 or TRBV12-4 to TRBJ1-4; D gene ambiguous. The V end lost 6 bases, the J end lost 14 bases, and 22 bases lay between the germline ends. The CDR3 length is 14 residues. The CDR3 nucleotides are TGTGCCAGCAGCCCTTCGAGGGCCCCTCAAGTTCTGTTTTTT. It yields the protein CASSPSRAPQVLFF.

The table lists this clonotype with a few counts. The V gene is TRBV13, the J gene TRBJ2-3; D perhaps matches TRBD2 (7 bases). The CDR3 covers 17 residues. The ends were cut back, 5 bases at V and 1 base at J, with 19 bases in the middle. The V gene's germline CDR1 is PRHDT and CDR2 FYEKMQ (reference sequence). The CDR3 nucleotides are TGTGCCAGCAGCCTACTCGGATCGGGGGGCGGCACAGATACGCAGTATTTT. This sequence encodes CASSLLGSGGGTDTQYF.

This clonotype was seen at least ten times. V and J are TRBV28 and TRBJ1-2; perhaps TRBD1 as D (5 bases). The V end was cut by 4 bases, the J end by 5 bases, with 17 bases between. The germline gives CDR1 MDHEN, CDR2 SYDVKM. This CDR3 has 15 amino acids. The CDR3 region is CASSSPSDKSYGYTF. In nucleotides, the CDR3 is TGTGCCAGCAGTTCTCCTTCGGACAAAAGTTATGGCTACACCTTC.

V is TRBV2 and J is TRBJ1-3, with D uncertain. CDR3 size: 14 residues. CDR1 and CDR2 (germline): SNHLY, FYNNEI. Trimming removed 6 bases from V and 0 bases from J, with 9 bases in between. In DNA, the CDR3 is TGTGCCAGCAGGCAAGAAAACTCTGGAAACACCATATATTTT. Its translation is CASRQENSGNTIYF.